A selection of T cell receptor beta chains follows, all from one sample in a study of regulatory T cells in long-lasting Graves disease. TCRdb re-analysed the multiplex PCR reads in MiXCR, keeping a single row per CDR3 protein. The table records 560,000 or so distinct CDR3 sequences, roughly a sixth of them present only once. The same data also contributed to another study, on T cells in Graves' hyperthyroidism and ophthalmopathy.

This specimen was peripheral blood mononuclear cells (PBMCs), taken at new diagnosis, from a patient treated with antithyroid drugs. These receptors were obtained from a man aged 18 to 29 with Graves disease. The CDR3 runs from the conserved cysteine through the conserved F or W. D genes are given only for firm matches. Clone size is not always given. Where it is, it says once, few, many or a class for expanded clones.

TRBV2	.	.	TRBJ2-3	TGTGCCAAAGAGAAGGACCCCTTCGGGACAGATACGCAGTATTTT	CAKEKDPFGTDTQYF
TRBV7-9	TRBD2	few	TRBJ2-5	TGTGCCAGCAGATATGCGGGGGGGGAGACCCAGTACTTC	CASRYAGGETQYF
TRBV20-1	.	many	TRBJ1-3	TGCAGTGCTACGGGTACAGGCCGTCCCGGAAACACCATATATTTT	CSATGTGRPGNTIYF
TRBV7-9	TRBD1	few	TRBJ1-1	TGTGCCAGCAGCTTAGTTGGGCAGGGGGGCACTGAAGCTTTCTTT	CASSLVGQGGTEAFF
TRBV28	TRBD1	many	TRBJ2-7	TGTGCCAGCAGTGGGACCGGACAGGGGGTCCACGAGCAGTACTTC	CASSGTGQGVHEQYF
TRBV7-2	.	many	TRBJ2-1	TGTGCCAGCAGCCAGAGACAGGGCGGGATGGTGGATGAGCAGTTCTTC	CASSQRQGGMVDEQFF
TRBV13	.	few	TRBJ2-1	TGTGCCAGCACCGTCGGCAGATACAATGAGCAGTTCTTC	CASTVGRYNEQFF
TRBV12-3/TRBV12-4	TRBD2	many	TRBJ2-2	TGTGCCAGCAGACGAATAACCCGGACTAGCGCGAACACCGGGGAGCTGTTTTTT	CASRRITRTSANTGELFF
TRBV30	.	many	TRBJ1-2	TGTGCCTGGAGTGGTTACGGGGATTTGACTGGCTACACCTTC	CAWSGYGDLTGYTF
TRBV4-1	TRBD2	once	TRBJ2-5	TGCGCCAGCAGCCCGGGACTAGCGGGAGGCTTTCACGGGACCCAGTACTTC	CASSPGLAGGFHGTQYF
TRBV12-3/TRBV12-4	.	.	TRBJ1-2	TGTGCCAGCAGTTTCCGAGGGGGTCTCTATGGCTACACCTTC	CASSFRGGLYGYTF
TRBV3-1	.	once	TRBJ2-3	TGTGCCAGCAGCCCTAACTCGAGACCTCATACGCAGTATTTT	CASSPNSRPHTQYF
TRBV30	.	.	TRBJ1-5	TGTGCCTGGAGTGTATTCGACAAGGTCAATCAGCCCCAGCATTTT	CAWSVFDKVNQPQHF
TRBV10-3	.	.	TRBJ1-1	TGTGCCATCCAAGACTCCAGCCAGTACGGCACTGAAGCTTTCTTT	CAIQDSSQYGTEAFF
TRBV7-9	.	few	TRBJ2-7	TGTGCCAGCAGCTTAGATCCATCCGGCGGGTCGCGGGAGCAGTACTTC	CASSLDPSGGSREQYF
TRBV25-1	.	few	TRBJ2-6	TGTGCCAGCAGTGAATATTTAAGTTACTCTGGGGCCAACGTCCTGACTTTC	CASSEYLSYSGANVLTF
TRBV19	TRBD1	.	TRBJ2-2	TGTGCCAGTAGTAGGACAGGGGGGTTCACCGGGGAGCTGTTTTTT	CASSRTGGFTGELFF
TRBV30	TRBD1	few	TRBJ1-1	TGTGCCTGGAGGATACAGGGGGCGGTCACTGAAGCTTTCTTT	CAWRIQGAVTEAFF
TRBV7-9	.	.	TRBJ1-2	TGTGCCAGCCGAGACGCACAGACAGTTTATGGCTACACCTTC	CASRDAQTVYGYTF
TRBV6-2/TRBV6-3	.	many	TRBJ1-2	TGTGCCAGCAGTTATGACAGAAACTATGGCTACACCTTC	CASSYDRNYGYTF
TRBV20-1	TRBD2	many	TRBJ2-1	TGCAGTGCTACGCCCGGGGCGGGGGTATACAATGAGCAGTTCTTC	CSATPGAGVYNEQFF
TRBV12-3/TRBV12-4	TRBD1	.	TRBJ2-7	TGTGCCAGCAGTTTAATGATTTCGAGGGGACAGATCTCCTACGAGCAGTACTTC	CASSLMISRGQISYEQYF
TRBV5-6	.	.	TRBJ1-4	TGTGCCAGCAGCTTGGGGGCGCTGGGTGAAAAACTGTTTTTT	CASSLGALGEKLFF
TRBV4-1	.	few	TRBJ2-7	TGCGCCAGCAGCCAAGAATCGGGCAGGGGCAACGAGCAGTACTTC	CASSQESGRGNEQYF
TRBV3-1	.	many	TRBJ2-7	TGTGCCAGCAGCCGTTCAGCGACAGCCGGGATTTCCTACGAGCAGTACTTC	CASSRSATAGISYEQYF
TRBV5-5	TRBD1	many	TRBJ1-2	TGTGCCAGCAGCGCTAATTGGGACAGGGGTGGCTATGGCTACACCTTC	CASSANWDRGGYGYTF
TRBV6-1	TRBD1	few	TRBJ1-1	TGTGCCAGCAGCCGTGTGGGGACAGCAGGCACTGAAGCTTTCTTT	CASSRVGTAGTEAFF
TRBV12-3/TRBV12-4	TRBD2	few	TRBJ2-7	TGTGCCAGCAGTTTAGGCGGGAGCGACGAGCAGTACTTC	CASSLGGSDEQYF
TRBV5-1	TRBD1	.	TRBJ2-5	TGCGCCAGCAGCTCCGATGGGACAGCCACGGGGGAGACCCAGTACTTC	CASSSDGTATGETQYF
TRBV29-1	.	.	TRBJ2-3	TGCAGCGATGAGGGGTGGGACACAGATACGCAGTATTTT	CSDEGWDTDTQYF
TRBV25-1	TRBD2	few	TRBJ2-1	TGTGCCAGCAGTGACGGGACTAGCGGGGGAGGGTGGAATGAGCAGTTCTTC	CASSDGTSGGGWNEQFF
TRBV30	.	many	TRBJ2-2	TGTGCCTGGAATCGGGGCATGAACACCGGGGAGCTGTTTTTT	CAWNRGMNTGELFF
TRBV4-2	TRBD1	.	TRBJ1-1	TGTGCCAGCAGCCAAGCTCCCGACAGGGTTAAGAACACTGAAGCTTTCTTT	CASSQAPDRVKNTEAFF
TRBV6-4	.	.	TRBJ2-1	TGTGCCAGCAGTTACCCAGGTGGTGAGCAGTTCTTC	CASSYPGGEQFF
TRBV28	TRBD1	many	TRBJ1-5	TGTGCCAGCCGAACCGGGACAGGTGTTTGGCAGCCCCAGCATTTT	CASRTGTGVWQPQHF
TRBV3-1	.	.	TRBJ2-2	TGTGCCAGCAGCCATGGGGGAGTGAACACCGGGGAGCTGTTTTTT	CASSHGGVNTGELFF
TRBV11-2	TRBD2	many	TRBJ2-1	TGTGCCAGCAGGATTGGGACTAGCTCCTCCAATGAGCAGTTCTTC	CASRIGTSSSNEQFF
TRBV25-1	.	few	TRBJ2-1	TGTGCCGGCCAGAGTAAAAACAATGAGCAGTTCTTC	CAGQSKNNEQFF
TRBV14	.	once	TRBJ1-6	TGTGCCGGCAGCGAGTGGACAGCCTCTTCACCCCTCCACTTT	CAGSEWTASSPLHF
TRBV11-2	TRBD1	few	TRBJ2-1	TGTGCCAGCAGCCAAGATAGGGCAGGGGGTACCTACAATGAGCAGTTCTTC	CASSQDRAGGTYNEQFF
TRBV6-5	TRBD2	.	TRBJ2-5	TGTGCCAGCAGTTCGGTCCCCCACTTAGCGGGGGGCCAAGAGACCCAGTACTTC	CASSSVPHLAGGQETQYF
TRBV7-9	.	once	TRBJ1-6	TGTGCCAGCGGCCGGACAGAGTATAATTCACCCCTCCACTTT	CASGRTEYNSPLHF
TRBV2	.	many	TRBJ2-3	TGTGCCAGCAGAACTAGCACAGATACGCAGTATTTT	CASRTSTDTQYF
TRBV12-3/TRBV12-4	.	few	TRBJ2-7	TGTGCCAGCAGTTTTCCGGCAGCCGCCGGGGGCTCCTACGAGCAGTACTTC	CASSFPAAAGGSYEQYF
TRBV7-6	TRBD2	.	TRBJ2-7	TGTGCCAGCAGCCAGACTAGCGGGAGGAACTCCTACGAGCAGTACTTC	CASSQTSGRNSYEQYF
TRBV28	.	.	TRBJ2-3	TGTGCCAGCAGTTCCCACACTGGGTTGGAGACAGATACGCAGTATTTT	CASSSHTGLETDTQYF
TRBV5-1	.	many	TRBJ2-7	TGCGCCAGCAAGAACTCGGGGTCCTACGAGCAGTACTTC	CASKNSGSYEQYF
TRBV5-5	.	.	TRBJ1-1	TGTGCCAGCAGCTCCTGGGGGCTGCGGACTGAAGCTTTCTTT	CASSSWGLRTEAFF
TRBV7-3	.	.	TRBJ1-1	TGTGCCAGCAAAGAAGCGGAGGGGAACACTGAAGCTTTCTTT	CASKEAEGNTEAFF
TRBV24-1	TRBD2	.	TRBJ2-2	TGTGCCACCAGTGATCCTAGCGGGGGAAACACCGGGGAGCTGTTTTTT	CATSDPSGGNTGELFF
TRBV6-1	.	.	TRBJ1-5	TGTGCCAGCAGCCCCGGACAGCTAGTCAGTCAGCCCCAGCATTTT	CASSPGQLVSQPQHF
TRBV12-3/TRBV12-4	.	many	TRBJ1-2	TGTGCCACCTCCGGGCCCGATAACTATGGCTACACCTTC	CATSGPDNYGYTF
TRBV5-6	.	few	TRBJ2-5	TGTGCCAGCAGCGCCCGACAGCGGGAGACCCAGTACTTC	CASSARQRETQYF
TRBV29-1	TRBD1	.	TRBJ2-7	TGCAGCGTTGAAGTTAACCACAGGGGTTCAAGGTACGAGCAGTACTTC	CSVEVNHRGSRYEQYF
TRBV10-3	.	few	TRBJ1-2	TGTGCCATCAGTGAGTCGACAAAAGCTAACTATGGCTACACCTTC	CAISESTKANYGYTF
TRBV5-1	TRBD1	many	TRBJ2-7	TGCGCCAGCAGAGACAGGGAATCGTACGAGCAGTACTTC	CASRDRESYEQYF
TRBV13	.	.	TRBJ2-1	TGTGCCAGCAGCTCAAGACAGGCAGGGCTGTATTACAATGAGCAGTTCTTC	CASSSRQAGLYYNEQFF
TRBV12-3/TRBV12-4	.	many	TRBJ1-2	TGTGCCAGCAGTTACGAGGTCTATGGCTACACCTTC	CASSYEVYGYTF